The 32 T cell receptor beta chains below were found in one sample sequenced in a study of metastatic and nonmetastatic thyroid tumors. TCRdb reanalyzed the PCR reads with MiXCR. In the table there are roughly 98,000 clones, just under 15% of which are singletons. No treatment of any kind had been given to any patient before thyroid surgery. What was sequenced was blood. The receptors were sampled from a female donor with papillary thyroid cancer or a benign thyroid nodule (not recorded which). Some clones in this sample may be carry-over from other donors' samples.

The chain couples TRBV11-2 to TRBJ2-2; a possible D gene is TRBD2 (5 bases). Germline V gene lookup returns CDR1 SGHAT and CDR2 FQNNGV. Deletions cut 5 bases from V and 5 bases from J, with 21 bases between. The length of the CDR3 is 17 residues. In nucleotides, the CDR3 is TGTGCCAGCAGCCTCTTCCGGGGATGCTGGTATACCGGGGAGCTGTTTTTT. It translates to CASSLFRGCWYTGELFF.

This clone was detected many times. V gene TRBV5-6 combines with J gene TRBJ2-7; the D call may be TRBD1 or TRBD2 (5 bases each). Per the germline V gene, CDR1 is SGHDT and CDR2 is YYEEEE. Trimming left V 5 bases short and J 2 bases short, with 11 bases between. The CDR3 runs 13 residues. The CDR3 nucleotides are TGTGCCAGCAGGGTCCAGGGACCCTACGAGCAGTACTTC. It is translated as CASRVQGPYEQYF.

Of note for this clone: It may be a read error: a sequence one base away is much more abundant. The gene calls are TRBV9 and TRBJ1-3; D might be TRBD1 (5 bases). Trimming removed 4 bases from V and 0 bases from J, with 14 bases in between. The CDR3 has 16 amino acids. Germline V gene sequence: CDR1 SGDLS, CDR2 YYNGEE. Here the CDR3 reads CASSWPGRHSGNTIYF. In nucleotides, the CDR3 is TGTGCCAGCAGCTGGCCGGGACGGCACTCTGGAAACACCATATATTTT.

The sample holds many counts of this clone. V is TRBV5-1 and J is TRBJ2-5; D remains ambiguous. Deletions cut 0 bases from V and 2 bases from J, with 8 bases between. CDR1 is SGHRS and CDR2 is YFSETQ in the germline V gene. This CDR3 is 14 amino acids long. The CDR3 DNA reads TGCGCCAGCAGCTTGGGAGCAAGGCAAGAGACCCAGTACTTC. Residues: CASSLGARQETQYF.

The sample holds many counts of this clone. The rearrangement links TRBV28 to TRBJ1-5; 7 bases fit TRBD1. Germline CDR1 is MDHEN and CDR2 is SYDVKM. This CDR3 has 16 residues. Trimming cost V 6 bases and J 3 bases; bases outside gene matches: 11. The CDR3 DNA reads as TGTGCCAGCAGCATTGGGACAGCAAGATTCAATCAGCCCCAGCATTTT. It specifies CASSIGTARFNQPQHF.

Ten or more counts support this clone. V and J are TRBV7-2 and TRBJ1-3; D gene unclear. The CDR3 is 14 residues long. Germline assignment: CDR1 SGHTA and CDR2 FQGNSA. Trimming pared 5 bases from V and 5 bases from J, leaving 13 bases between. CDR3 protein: CASSPDPFRNTIYF. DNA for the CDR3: TGTGCCAGCAGCCCAGACCCATTCAGAAACACCATATATTTT.

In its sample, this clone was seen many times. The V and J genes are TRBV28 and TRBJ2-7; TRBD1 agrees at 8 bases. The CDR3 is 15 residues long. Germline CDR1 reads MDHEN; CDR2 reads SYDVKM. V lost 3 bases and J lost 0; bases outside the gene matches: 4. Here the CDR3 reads CASSFPDRGSYEQYF. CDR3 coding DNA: TGTGCCAGCAGTTTTCCCGACAGGGGCTCCTACGAGCAGTACTTC.

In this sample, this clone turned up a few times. The CDR3 reads CASSLTLGTEVSGNTIYF. The CDR3, as DNA: TGTGCCAGCAGCTTGACCCTCGGGACAGAAGTGTCTGGAAACACCATATATTTT. This chain joins TRBV5-4 and TRBJ1-3, with 7 bases identical to TRBD1. V lost 1 base and J lost 1; bases outside the gene matches: 11. Per germline, CDR1 SGHNT and CDR2 YYREEE (reference sequence). The CDR3 is 18 residues long.

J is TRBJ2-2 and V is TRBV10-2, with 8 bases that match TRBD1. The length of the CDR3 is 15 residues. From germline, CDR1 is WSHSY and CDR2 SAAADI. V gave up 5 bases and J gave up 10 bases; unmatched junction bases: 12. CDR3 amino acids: CASSRRTGYTAELFF. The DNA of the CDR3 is TGCGCCAGCAGTCGGAGGACAGGGTACACAGCGGAGCTGTTTTTT.

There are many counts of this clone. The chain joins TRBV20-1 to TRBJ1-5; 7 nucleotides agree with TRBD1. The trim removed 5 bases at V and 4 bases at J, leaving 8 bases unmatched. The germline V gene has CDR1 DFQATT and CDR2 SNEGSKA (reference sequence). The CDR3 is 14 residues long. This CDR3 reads CSALRQGINQPQHF. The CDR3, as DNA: TGCAGTGCTCTCCGACAGGGCATAAATCAGCCCCAGCATTTT.

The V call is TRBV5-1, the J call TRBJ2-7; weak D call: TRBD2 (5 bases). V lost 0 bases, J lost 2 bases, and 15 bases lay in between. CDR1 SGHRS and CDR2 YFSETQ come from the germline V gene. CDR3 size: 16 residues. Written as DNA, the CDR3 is TGCGCCAGCAGCTTGGTTTCTAGCTGGTTCCCCTACGAGCAGTACTTC. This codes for CASSLVSSWFPYEQYF.

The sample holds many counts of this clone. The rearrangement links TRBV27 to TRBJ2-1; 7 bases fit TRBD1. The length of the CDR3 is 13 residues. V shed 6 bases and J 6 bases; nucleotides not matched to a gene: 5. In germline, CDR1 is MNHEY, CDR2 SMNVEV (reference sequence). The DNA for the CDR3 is TGTGCCAGCAGGAGAGGGGGCACCAATGAGCAGTTCTTC. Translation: CASRRGGTNEQFF.

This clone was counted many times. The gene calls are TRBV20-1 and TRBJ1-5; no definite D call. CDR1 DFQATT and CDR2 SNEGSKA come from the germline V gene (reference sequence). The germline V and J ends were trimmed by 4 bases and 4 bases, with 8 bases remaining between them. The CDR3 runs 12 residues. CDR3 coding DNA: TGCAGTGCTACGGGTGGGAATCAGCCCCAGCATTTT. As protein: CSATGGNQPQHF.

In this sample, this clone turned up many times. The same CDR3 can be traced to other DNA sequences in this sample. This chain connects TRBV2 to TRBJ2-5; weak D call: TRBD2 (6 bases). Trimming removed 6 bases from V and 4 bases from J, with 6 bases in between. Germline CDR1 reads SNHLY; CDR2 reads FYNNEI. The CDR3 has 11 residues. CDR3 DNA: TGTGCCAGCAGGGGAGGAGAGACCCAGTACTTC. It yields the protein CASRGGETQYF.

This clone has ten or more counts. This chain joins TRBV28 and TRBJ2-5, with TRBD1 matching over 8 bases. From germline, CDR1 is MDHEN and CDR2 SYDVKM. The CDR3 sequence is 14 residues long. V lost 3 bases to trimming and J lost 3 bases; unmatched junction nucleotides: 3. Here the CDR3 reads CASSFRGQEETQYF. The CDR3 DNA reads TGTGCCAGCAGTTTTCGGGGACAGGAAGAGACCCAGTACTTC.

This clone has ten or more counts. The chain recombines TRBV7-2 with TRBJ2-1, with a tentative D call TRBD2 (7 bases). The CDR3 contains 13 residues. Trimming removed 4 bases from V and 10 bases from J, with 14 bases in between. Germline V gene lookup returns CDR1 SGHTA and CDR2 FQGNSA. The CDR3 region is CASSSLGGAEQFF. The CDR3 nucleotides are TGTGCCAGCAGCTCGTTAGGGGGGGCGGAGCAGTTCTTC.

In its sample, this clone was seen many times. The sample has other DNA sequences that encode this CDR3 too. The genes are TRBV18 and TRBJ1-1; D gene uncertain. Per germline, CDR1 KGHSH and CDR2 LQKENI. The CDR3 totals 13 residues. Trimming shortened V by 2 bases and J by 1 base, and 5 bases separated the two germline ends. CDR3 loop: CASSPGPNTEAFF. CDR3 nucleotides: TGTGCCAGCTCACCAGGGCCGAACACTGAAGCTTTCTTT.

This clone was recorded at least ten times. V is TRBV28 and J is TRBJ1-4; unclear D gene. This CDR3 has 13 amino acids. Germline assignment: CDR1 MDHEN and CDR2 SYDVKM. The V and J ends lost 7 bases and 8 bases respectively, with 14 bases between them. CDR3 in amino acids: CASIGSPVEKLFF. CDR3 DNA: TGTGCCAGCATAGGCAGTCCGGTGGAAAAACTGTTTTTT.

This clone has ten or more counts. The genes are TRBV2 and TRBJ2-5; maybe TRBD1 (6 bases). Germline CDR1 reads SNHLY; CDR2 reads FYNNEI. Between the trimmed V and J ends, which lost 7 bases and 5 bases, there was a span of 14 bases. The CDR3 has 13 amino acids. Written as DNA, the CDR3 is TGTGCCAGCAATCGAAACAGGGTTGAGACCCAGTACTTC. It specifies CASNRNRVETQYF.

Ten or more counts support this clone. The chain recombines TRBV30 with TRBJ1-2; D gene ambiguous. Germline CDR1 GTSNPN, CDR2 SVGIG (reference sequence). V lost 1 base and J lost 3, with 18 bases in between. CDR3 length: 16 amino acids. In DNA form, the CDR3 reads TGTGCCTGGAGTGGGTTGTCATCCCGAGGGCACTATGGCTACACCTTC. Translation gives CAWSGLSSRGHYGYTF.

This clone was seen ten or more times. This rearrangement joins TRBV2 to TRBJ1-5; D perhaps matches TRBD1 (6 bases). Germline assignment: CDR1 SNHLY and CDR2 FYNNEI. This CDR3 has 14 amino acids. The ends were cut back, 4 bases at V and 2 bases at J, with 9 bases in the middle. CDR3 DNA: TGTGCCAGCAGTGTCAGGGGAGGCAATCAGCCCCAGCATTTT. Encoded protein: CASSVRGGNQPQHF.

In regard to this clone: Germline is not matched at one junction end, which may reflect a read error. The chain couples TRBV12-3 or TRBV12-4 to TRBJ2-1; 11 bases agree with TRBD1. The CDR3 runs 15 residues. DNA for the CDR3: TGTGCCGGCAGCCCCCGGACAGGGGGCTACAATGAGCAGTTATTC. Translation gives CAGSPRTGGYNEQLF.

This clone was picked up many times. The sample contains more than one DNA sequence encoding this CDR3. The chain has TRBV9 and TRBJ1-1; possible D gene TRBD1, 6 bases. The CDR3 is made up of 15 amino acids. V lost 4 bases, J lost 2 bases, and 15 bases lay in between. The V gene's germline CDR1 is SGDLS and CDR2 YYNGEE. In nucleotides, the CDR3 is TGTGCCAGCAGCCGATCAGCGGACAGAAACACTGAAGCTTTCTTT. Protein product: CASSRSADRNTEAFF.

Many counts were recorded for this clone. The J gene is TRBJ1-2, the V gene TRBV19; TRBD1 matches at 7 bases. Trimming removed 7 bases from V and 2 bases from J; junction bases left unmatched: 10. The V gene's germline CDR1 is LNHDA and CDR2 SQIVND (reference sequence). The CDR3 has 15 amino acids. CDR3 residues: CASTRDSHSNYGYTF. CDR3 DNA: TGTGCCAGTACTAGGGACAGCCACTCCAACTATGGCTACACCTTC.

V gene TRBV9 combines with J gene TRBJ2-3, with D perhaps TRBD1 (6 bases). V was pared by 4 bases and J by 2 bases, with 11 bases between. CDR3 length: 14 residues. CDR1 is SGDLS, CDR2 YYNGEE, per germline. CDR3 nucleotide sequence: TGTGCCAGCAGCCAGGGACAAACCACAGATACGCAGTATTTT. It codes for CASSQGQTTDTQYF.

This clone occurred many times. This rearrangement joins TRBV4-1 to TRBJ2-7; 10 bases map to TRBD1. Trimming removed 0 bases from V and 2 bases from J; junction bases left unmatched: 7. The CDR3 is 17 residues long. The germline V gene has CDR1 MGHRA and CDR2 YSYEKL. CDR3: CASSQDPTGTGAYEQYF. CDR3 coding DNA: TGCGCCAGCAGCCAAGACCCCACCGGGACAGGGGCCTACGAGCAGTACTTC.

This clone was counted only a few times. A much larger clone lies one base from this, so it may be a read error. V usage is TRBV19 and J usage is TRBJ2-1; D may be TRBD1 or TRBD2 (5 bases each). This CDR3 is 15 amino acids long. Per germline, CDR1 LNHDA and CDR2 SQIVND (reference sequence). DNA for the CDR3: TGTGCCATTAGTATAGAGAGAGGGGTCTACAATGAGCAGTTCTTC. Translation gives CAISIERGVYNEQFF. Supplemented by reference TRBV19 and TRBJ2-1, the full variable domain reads DGGITQSPKYLFRKEGQNVTLSCEQNLNHDAMYWYRQDPGQGLRLIYYSQIVNDFQKGDIAEGYSVSREKKESFPLTVTSAQKNPTAFYLCAISIERGVYNEQFFGPGTRLTVL.

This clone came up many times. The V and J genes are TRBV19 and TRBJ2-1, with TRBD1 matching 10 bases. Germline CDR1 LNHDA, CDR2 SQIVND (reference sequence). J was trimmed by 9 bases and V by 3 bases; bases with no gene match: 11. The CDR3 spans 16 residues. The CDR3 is CASSIPRGQGFSEQFF. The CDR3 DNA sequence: TGTGCCAGTAGTATCCCTAGGGGACAGGGGTTTAGTGAGCAGTTCTTC.

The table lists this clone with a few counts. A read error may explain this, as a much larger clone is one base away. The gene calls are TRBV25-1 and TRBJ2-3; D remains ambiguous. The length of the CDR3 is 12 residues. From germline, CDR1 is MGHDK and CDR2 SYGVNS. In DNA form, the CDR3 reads TGTGCCATCAGTGTGTGGGGAGATACGCAGTATTTT. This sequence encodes CAISVWGDTQYF. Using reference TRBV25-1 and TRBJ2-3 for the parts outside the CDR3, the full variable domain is EADIYQTPRYLVIGTGKKITLECSQTMGHDKMYWYQQDPGMELHLIHYSYGVNSTEKGDLSSESTVSRIRTEHFPLTLESARPSHTSQYLCAISVWGDTQYFGPGTRLTVL.

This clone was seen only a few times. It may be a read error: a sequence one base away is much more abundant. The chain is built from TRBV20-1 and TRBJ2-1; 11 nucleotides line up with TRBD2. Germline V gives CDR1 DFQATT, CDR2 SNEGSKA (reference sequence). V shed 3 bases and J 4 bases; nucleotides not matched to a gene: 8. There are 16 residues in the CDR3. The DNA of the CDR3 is TGCAGTGCTAGTGCGGGTAGCGGGGGGGGATACAATGAGCAGTTCTTC. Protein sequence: CSASAGSGGGYNEQFF.

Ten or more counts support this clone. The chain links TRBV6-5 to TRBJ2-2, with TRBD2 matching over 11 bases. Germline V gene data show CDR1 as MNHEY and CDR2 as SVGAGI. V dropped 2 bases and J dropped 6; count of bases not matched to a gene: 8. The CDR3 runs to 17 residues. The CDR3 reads CASSYGIAGGIPGELFF. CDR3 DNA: TGTGCCAGCAGTTACGGAATAGCGGGGGGGATTCCCGGGGAGCTGTTTTTT.

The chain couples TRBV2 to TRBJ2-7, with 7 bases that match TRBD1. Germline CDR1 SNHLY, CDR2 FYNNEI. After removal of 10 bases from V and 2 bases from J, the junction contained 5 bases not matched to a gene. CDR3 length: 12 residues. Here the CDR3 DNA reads TGTGCCATCCACAGGGGAGCCTACGAGCAGTACTTC. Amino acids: CAIHRGAYEQYF.